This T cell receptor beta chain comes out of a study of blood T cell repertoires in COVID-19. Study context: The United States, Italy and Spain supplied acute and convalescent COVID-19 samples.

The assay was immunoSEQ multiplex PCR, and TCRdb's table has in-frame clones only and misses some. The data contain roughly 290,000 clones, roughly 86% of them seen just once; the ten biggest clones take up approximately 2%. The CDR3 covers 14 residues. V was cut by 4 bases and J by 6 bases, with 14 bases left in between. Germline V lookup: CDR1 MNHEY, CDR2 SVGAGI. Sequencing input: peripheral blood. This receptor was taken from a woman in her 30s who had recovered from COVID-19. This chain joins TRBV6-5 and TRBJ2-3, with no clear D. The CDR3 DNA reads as TGTGCCAGCAGTTCTCGGAACCACGGGGATACGCAGTATTTT. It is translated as CASSSRNHGDTQYF.